A selection of T cell receptor beta chains follows, all from one sample in a study of OX40 agonist ivuxolimab in advanced cancers. The repertoire was sequenced with immunoSEQ multiplex PCR; TCRdb's copy has only in-frame clones and lacks some. The sample holds some 81,000 clones, roughly 85% seen once. Sequences were derived from CD4+ or CD8+ T cells sorted from blood, sampled in a trial of the OX40 agonist ivuxolimab. The receptor source for this set is an adult with an advanced solid tumor such as melanoma, head and neck, liver or kidney cancer. CDR3s include the opening cysteine and the closing phenylalanine or tryptophan. A D gene is named only where the DNA matches it firmly. Rows may omit the clone size; those that give it use once, few, many or a size class.

TRBJ1-2 . TRBV6-1 few TGTGCCAGCAGTGAAGCGTACCCCGGCAGCCGTGGCTACACCTTC CASSEAYPGSRGYTF
TRBJ2-7 TRBD1 TRBV5-1 . TGCGCCAGCAGCTTGGCGACAGGGGGACCCTACGAGCAGTACTTC CASSLATGGPYEQYF
TRBJ2-2 . TRBV28 . TGTGCCAGCAGTCCTTGGAGACGGGGTCGGCCCGGGGAGCTGTTTTTT CASSPWRRGRPGELFF
TRBJ2-7 TRBD1 TRBV19 . TGTGCCAGTAGTATGGACAGGGGGCGATTTGAGCAGTACTTC CASSMDRGRFEQYF
TRBJ2-2 TRBD1 TRBV5-1 once TGCGCCAGCAGCGCCGGACAGGGAATTCCCGGGGAGCTGTTTTTT CASSAGQGIPGELFF
TRBJ2-7 TRBD1 TRBV11-3 . TGTGCCAGCAGCCCGGGACAGGGGTCCGAGCAGTACTTC CASSPGQGSEQYF
TRBJ1-5 . TRBV18 . TGTGCCAGCTCCTCCGCCGGGGTCGATCAGCCCCAGCATTTT CASSSAGVDQPQHF
TRBJ2-2 TRBD2 TRBV18 . TGTGCCAGCTCACGACGGACTAGCGGGGGTAACACCGGGGAGCTGTTTTTT CASSRRTSGGNTGELFF
TRBJ1-4 TRBD1 TRBV4-2 once TGTGCCAGCAGCCAAGATAGTGGGACAGGAAAGGAAAAACTGTTTTTT CASSQDSGTGKEKLFF
TRBJ2-3 TRBD2 TRBV5-1 few TGCGCCAGCAGCTTTTTGCAAAGCGGGGGGGGCCGCACAGATACGCAGTATTTT CASSFLQSGGGRTDTQYF